This TCR beta chain came from a study of cytomegalovirus exposure and HLA in healthy donors. Overall study context: Previous work identified 120 million or so unique TCR beta sequences from roughly 180 million T cells. Regarding the study as a whole: Earlier analysis found most TCR beta V segments productive about 87% or about 30% of the time. Later analysis identified several of the most significant clusters that appeared linked to common viral pathogens.

PCR employed 60 Vbeta and 13 Jbeta primers. Clones were read by immunoSEQ multiplex PCR, and TCRdb kept only the in-frame ones, dropping some. The data hold over 75,000 clones, with 60% to 85% observed a single time. Remarks on this clone: Its target is not known.

Germline-derived CDR1 and CDR2 are SGDLS and YYNGEE. Unmatched junction bases numbered 6, after V lost 4 bases and J lost 3 bases. The CDR3 extends over 15 amino acids. V gene TRBV9 combines with J gene TRBJ2-3; 9 nucleotides agree with TRBD2. The specimen sequenced was PBMCs. The TCR sequence derives from a man aged 55-75 years in good health and CMV-seropositive. DNA for the CDR3: TGTGCCAGCAGCCTTTTTAGCGGGGGTACAGATACGCAGTATTTT. Amino acid sequence: CASSLFSGGTDTQYF.